This T cell receptor beta chain was captured by sequencing in a study of blood T cell repertoires in COVID-19. Whole-study context: The United States, Italy and Spain provided the acute and convalescent COVID-19 samples. PBMCs, B-cell-depleted T cells, or T cells provided the cDNA or gDNA that made up the material.

Researchers sorted participants into cohorts using their self-reported clinical history. Profiling relied on immunoSEQ multiplex PCR, and the TCRdb table lists in-frame clones only, not all of them. The table shows 150,000 to 200,000 clones, with approximately 88% occurring only once. Germline CDR1 reads SGHAT; CDR2 reads FQNNGV. V was clipped by 5 bases and J by 5 bases; unmatched bases: 6. The CDR3 loop spans 15 amino acids. This TCR was recovered from a woman in her late teens or twenties who had recovered from COVID-19. J is TRBJ2-3 and V is TRBV11-2; 11 bases match TRBD2. Sequencing input: PBMCs or T cells enriched from blood (not recorded which). CDR3 in amino acids: CASSRSSGGVDTQYF. In DNA form, the CDR3 reads TGTGCCAGCAGCCGGAGTAGCGGGGGGGTAGATACGCAGTATTTT.